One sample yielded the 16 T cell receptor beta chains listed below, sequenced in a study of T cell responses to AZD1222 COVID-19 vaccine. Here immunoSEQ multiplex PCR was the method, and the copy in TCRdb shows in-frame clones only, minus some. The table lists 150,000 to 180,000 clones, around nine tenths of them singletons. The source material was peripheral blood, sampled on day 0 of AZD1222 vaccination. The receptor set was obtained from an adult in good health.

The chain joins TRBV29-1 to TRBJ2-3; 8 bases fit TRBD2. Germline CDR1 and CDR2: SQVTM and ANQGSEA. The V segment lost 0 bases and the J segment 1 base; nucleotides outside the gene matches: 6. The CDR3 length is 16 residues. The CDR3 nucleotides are TGCAGCGTTGAAGAAATAGCGGGATCGCGCACAGATACGCAGTATTTT. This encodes CSVEEIAGSRTDTQYF.

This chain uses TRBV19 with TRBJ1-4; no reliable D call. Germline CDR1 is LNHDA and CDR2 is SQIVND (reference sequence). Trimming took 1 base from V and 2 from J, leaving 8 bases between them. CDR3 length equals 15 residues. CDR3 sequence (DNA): TGTGCCAGTAGTATAGTGGGAGAGACTAATGAAAAACTGTTTTTT. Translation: CASSIVGETNEKLFF. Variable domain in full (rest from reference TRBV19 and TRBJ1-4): DGGITQSPKYLFRKEGQNVTLSCEQNLNHDAMYWYRQDPGQGLRLIYYSQIVNDFQKGDIAEGYSVSREKKESFPLTVTSAQKNPTAFYLCASSIVGETNEKLFFGSGTQLSVL.

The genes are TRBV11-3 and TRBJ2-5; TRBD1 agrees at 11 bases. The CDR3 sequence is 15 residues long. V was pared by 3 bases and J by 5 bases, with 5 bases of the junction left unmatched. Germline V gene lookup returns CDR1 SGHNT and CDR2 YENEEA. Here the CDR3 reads CASSFGQGAEETQYF. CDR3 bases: TGTGCCAGCAGCTTTGGACAGGGGGCGGAGGAGACCCAGTACTTC.

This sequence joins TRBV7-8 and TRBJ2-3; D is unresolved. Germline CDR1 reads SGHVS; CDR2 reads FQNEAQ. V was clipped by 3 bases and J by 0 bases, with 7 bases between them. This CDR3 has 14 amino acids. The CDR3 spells CASSFGASTDTQYF. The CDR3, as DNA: TGTGCCAGCAGCTTTGGAGCTAGCACAGATACGCAGTATTTT.

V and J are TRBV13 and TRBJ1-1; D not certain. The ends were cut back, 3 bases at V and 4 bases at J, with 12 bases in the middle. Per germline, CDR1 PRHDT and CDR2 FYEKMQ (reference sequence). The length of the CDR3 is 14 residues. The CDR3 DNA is TGTGCCAGCAGCTTTGGCCGATGGGGCACTGAAGCTTTCTTT. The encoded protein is CASSFGRWGTEAFF.

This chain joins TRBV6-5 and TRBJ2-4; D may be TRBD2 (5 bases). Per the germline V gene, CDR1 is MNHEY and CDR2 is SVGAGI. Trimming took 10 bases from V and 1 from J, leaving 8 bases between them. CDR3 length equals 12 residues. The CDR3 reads CATRDAKNIQYF. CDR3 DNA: TGTGCCACCCGGGATGCCAAAAACATTCAGTACTTC.

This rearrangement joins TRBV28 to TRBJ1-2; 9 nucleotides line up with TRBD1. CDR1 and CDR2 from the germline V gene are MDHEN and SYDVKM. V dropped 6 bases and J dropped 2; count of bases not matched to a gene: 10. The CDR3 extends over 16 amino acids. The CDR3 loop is CASRQGQGFRNYGYTF. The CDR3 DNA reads TGTGCCAGCAGGCAGGGACAGGGATTTCGGAACTATGGCTACACCTTC.

CDR3 loop: CATSEQGVRGTDTQYF. Here the CDR3 DNA reads TGTGCCACCAGTGAACAGGGGGTGAGAGGGACAGATACGCAGTATTTT. This chain links TRBV24-1 with TRBJ2-3; 8 bases line up with TRBD1. The CDR3 consists of 16 residues. CDR1 and CDR2 (germline): KGHDR, SFDVKD. V dropped 4 bases and J dropped 3; count of bases not matched to a gene: 8.

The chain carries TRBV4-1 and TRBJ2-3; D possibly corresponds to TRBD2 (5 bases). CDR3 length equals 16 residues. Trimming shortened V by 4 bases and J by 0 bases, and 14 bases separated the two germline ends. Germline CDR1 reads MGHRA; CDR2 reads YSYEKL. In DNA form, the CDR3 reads TGCGCCAGCAGCCCCCCTCGAAGAGGGAGCACAGATACGCAGTATTTT. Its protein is CASSPPRRGSTDTQYF.

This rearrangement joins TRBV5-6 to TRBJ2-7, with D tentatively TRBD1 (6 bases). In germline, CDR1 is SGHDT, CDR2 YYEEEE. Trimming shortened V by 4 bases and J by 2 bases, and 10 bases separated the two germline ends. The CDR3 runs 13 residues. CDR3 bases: TGTGCCAGCAGCGCCGGACAGCCCTACGAGCAGTACTTC. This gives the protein CASSAGQPYEQYF.

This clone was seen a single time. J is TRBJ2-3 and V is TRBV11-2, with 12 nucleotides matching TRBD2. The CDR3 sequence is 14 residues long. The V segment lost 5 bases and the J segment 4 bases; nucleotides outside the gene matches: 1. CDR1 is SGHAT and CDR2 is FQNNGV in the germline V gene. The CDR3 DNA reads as TGTGCCAGCAGCCCTAGCGGGAGGGCAGATACGCAGTATTTT. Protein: CASSPSGRADTQYF.

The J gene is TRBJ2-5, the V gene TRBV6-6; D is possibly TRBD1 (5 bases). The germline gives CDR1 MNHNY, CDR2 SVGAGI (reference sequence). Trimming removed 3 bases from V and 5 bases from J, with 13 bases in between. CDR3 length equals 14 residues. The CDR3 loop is CASSYMVGRETQYF. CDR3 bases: TGTGCCAGCAGTTATATGGTGGGGCGGGAGACCCAGTACTTC.

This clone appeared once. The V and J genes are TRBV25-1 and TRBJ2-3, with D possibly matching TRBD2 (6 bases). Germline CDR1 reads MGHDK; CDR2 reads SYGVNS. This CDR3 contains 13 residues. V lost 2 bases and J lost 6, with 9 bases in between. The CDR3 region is CASSEGGGDTQYF. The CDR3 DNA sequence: TGTGCCAGCAGTGAAGGGGGAGGTGATACGCAGTATTTT.

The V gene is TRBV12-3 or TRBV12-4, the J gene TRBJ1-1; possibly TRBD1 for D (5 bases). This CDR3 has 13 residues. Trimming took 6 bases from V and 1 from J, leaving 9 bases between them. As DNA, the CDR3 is TGTGCCAGCAGACCTCAGGGGAACACTGAAGCTTTCTTT. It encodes CASRPQGNTEAFF.

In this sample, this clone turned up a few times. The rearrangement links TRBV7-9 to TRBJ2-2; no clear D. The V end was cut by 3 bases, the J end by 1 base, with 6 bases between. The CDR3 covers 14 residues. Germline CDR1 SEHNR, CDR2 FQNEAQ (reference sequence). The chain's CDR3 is CASSFPENTGELFF. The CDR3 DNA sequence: TGTGCCAGCAGCTTCCCAGAGAACACCGGGGAGCTGTTTTTT. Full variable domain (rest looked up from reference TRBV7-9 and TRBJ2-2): DTGVSQNPRHKITKRGQNVTFRCDPISEHNRLYWYRQTLGQGPEFLTYFQNEAQLEKSRLLSDRFSAERPKGSFSTLEIQRTEQGDSAMYLCASSFPENTGELFFGEGSRLTVL.

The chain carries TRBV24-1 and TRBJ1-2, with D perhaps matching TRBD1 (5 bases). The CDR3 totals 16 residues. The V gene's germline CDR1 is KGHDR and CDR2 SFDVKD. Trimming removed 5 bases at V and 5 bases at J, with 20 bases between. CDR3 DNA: TGTGCCACCAGTGGTACCGGGAGCCAGGGCTCATATGGCTACACCTTC. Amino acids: CATSGTGSQGSYGYTF.